This record concerns one T cell receptor (beta chain) sequence. Its target is unknown. TCRdb reanalysed the 5' RACE reads using MiXCR and keeps one entry per CDR3 protein. The table shows about 600,000 distinct CDR3 sequences, with less than 25% occurring only once. Germline V lookup: CDR1 SGHDT, CDR2 YYEEEE. The CDR3 runs to 15 residues. V lost 4 bases to trimming and J lost 2 bases; unmatched junction nucleotides: 6. This sample was included in a study of T-cell memory formation after mild COVID-19. General observations from the study: The CD4+ clones that contracted clustered mainly within CM and EM, and the CD8+ clones concentrated in EMRA.

The sequence was obtained from an adult woman who had mild COVID-19 (a few samples of this study predate the infection). Cell type and time point are not known. The rearrangement links TRBV5-6 to TRBJ2-3, with TRBD1 matching 8 bases. Sequenced sample: PBMCs or a T cell subset sorted from them (not recorded which). The CDR3 protein is CASSPGQEPTDTQYF. The CDR3 nucleotides are TGTGCCAGCAGCCCGGGACAGGAGCCCACAGATACGCAGTATTTT.